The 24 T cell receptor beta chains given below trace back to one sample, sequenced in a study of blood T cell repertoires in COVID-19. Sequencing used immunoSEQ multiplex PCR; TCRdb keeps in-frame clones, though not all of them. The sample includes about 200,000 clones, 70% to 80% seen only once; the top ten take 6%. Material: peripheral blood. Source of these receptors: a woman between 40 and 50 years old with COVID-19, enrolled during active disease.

CDR3 in DNA: TGTGCCAGCAGCCAGGGCGCCTCCTACGAGCAGTACTTC. Protein: CASSQGASYEQYF. The chain employs TRBV3-1 (or the pseudogene TRBV3-2) and TRBJ2-7; D remains ambiguous. This CDR3 contains 13 residues. Germline-derived CDR1 and CDR2 are LGHDT and YNNKEL (reference sequence). The V end lost 3 bases, the J end lost 0 bases, and 6 bases lay between the germline ends.

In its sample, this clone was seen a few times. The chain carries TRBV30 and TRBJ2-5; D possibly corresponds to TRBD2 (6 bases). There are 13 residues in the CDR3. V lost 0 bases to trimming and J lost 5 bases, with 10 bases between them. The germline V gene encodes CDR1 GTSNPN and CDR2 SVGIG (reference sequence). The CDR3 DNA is TGTGCCTGGAGTGTACGGGAGTTCGAGACCCAGTACTTC. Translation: CAWSVREFETQYF.

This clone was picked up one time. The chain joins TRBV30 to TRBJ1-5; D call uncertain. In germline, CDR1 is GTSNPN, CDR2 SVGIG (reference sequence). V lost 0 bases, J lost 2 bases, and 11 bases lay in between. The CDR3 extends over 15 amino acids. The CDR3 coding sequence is TGTGCCTGGAGTGTTCCCCCCCAGGGCAATCAGCCCCAGCATTTT. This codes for CAWSVPPQGNQPQHF.

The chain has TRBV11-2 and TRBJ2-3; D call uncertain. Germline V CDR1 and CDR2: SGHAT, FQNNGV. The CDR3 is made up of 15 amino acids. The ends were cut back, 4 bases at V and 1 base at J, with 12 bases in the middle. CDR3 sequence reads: CASSYRFAGTDTQYF. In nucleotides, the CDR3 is TGTGCCAGCAGCTACCGGTTCGCCGGCACAGATACGCAGTATTTT.

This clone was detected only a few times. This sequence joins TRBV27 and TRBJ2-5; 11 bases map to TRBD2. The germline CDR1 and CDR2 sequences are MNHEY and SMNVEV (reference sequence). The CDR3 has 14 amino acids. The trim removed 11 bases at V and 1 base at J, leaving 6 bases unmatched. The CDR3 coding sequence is TGTGCCGTGGGACTAGCGGCCTTCCAAGAGACCCAGTACTTC. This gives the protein CAVGLAAFQETQYF.

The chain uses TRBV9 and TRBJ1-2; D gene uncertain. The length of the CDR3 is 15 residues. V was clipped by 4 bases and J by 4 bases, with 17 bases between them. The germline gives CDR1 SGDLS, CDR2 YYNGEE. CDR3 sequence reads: CASSPDAAPSYGYTF. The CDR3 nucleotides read TGTGCCAGCAGCCCAGACGCCGCTCCTAGCTATGGCTACACCTTC.

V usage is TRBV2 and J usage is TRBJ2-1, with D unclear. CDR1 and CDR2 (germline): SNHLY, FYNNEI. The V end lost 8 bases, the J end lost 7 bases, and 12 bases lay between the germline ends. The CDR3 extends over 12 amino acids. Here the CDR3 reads CASSAYSNEQFF. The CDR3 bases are TGTGCCAGCTCTGCCTACTCTAATGAGCAGTTCTTC.

The chain's CDR3 is CASSQPSGGFADTQYF. The DNA of the CDR3 is TGCGCCAGCAGCCAACCTAGCGGGGGCTTCGCAGATACGCAGTATTTT. The gene calls are TRBV4-1 and TRBJ2-3; 10 nucleotides match TRBD2. The V and J ends lost 2 bases and 4 bases, in that order; junction bases with no gene match: 6. The CDR3 is made up of 16 amino acids. The germline V gene has CDR1 MGHRA and CDR2 YSYEKL.

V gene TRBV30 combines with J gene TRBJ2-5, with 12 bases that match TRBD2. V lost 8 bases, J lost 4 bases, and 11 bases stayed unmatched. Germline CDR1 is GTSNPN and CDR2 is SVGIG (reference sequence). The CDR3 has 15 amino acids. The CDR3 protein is CAGAPGLAGIETQYF. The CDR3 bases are TGTGCCGGAGCCCCAGGACTAGCGGGAATAGAGACCCAGTACTTC.

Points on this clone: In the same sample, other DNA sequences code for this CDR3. CDR3 DNA sequence: TGTGCCAGCTCACCAATGACGGGGGGCAGCTACGAGCAGTACTTC. This codes for CASSPMTGGSYEQYF. The rearrangement joins TRBV18 to TRBJ2-7; weak D call: TRBD2 (7 bases). Between the trimmed V and J ends, which lost 2 bases and 3 bases, there was a span of 14 bases. Germline V gene lookup returns CDR1 KGHSH and CDR2 LQKENI. CDR3 length equals 15 residues.

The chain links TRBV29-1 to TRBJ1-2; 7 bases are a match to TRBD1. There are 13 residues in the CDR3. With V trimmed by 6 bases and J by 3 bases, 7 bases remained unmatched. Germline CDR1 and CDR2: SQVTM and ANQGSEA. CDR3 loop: CSVARGDDYGYTF. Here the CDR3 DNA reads TGCAGCGTGGCCAGGGGGGACGACTATGGCTACACCTTC.

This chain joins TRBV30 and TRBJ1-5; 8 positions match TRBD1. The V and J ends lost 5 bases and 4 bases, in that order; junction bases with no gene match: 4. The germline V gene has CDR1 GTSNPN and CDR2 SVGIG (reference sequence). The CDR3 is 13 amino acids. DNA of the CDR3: TGTGCCTGGGCTCAGGGGGCGAATCAGCCCCAGCATTTT. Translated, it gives CAWAQGANQPQHF.

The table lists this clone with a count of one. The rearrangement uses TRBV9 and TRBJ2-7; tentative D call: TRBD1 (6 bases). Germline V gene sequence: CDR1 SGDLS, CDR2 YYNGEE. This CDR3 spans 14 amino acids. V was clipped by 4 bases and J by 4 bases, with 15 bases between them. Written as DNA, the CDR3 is TGTGCCAGCAGCCCACAGGGTTATCCGTACGAGCAGTACTTC. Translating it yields CASSPQGYPYEQYF.

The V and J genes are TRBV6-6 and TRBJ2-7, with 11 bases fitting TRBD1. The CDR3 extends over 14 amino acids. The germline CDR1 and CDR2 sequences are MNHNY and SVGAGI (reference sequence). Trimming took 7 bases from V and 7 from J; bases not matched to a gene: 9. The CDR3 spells CASTIGQGAGEQYF. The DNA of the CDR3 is TGTGCCAGCACGATTGGACAGGGGGCTGGAGAGCAGTACTTC.

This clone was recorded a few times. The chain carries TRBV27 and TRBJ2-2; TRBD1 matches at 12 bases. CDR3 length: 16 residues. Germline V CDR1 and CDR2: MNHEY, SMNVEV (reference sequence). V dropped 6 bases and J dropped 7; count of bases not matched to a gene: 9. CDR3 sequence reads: CASSRDRGQGSGELFF. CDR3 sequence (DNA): TGTGCCAGCAGCCGGGACAGGGGGCAGGGTAGCGGGGAGCTGTTTTTT.

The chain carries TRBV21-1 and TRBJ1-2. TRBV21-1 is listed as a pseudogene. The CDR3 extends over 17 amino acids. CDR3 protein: CASSRGAGRFICPGYTF. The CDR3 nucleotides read TGTGCCAGCAGCCGGGGGGCAGGGAGATTTATATGTCCGGGCTACACCTTC.

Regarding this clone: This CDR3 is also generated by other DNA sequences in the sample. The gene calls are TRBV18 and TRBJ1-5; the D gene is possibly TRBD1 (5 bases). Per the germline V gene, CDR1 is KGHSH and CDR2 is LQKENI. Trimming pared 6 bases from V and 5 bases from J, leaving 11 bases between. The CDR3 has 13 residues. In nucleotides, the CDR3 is TGTGCCAGCTCCCCTGGACAAGATCAGCCCCAGCATTTT. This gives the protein CASSPGQDQPQHF. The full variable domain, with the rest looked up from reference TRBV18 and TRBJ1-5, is NAGVMQNPRHLVRRRGQEARLRCSPMKGHSHVYWYRQLPEEGLKFMVYLQKENIIDESGMPKERFSAEFPKEGPSILRIQQVVRGDSAAYFCASSPGQDQPQHFGDGTRLSIL.

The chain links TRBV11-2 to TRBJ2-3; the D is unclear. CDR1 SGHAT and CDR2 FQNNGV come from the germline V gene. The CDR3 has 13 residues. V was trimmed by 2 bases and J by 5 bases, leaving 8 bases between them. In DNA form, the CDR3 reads TGTGCCAGCAGCTTAAATCCCAAAGATACGCAGTATTTT. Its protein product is CASSLNPKDTQYF.

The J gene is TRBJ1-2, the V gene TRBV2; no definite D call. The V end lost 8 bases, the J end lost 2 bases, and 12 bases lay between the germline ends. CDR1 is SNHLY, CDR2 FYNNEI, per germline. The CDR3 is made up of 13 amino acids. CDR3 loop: CASQRRVNYGYTF. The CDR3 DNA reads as TGTGCCAGCCAGCGCAGAGTAAACTATGGCTACACCTTC.

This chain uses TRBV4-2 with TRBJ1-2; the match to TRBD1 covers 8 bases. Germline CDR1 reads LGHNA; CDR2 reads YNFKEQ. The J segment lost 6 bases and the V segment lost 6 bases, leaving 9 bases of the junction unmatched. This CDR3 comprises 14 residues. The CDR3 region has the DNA TGTGCCAGCAGTCCCCAGGGGGCTGGGGATGGCTACACCTTC. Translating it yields CASSPQGAGDGYTF.

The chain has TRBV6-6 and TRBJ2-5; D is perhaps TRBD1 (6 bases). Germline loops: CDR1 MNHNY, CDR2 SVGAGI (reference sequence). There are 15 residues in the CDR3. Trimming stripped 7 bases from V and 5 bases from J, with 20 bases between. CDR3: CASTKQGPTVETQYF. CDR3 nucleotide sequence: TGTGCCAGCACCAAACAGGGTCCCACCGTGGAGACCCAGTACTTC.

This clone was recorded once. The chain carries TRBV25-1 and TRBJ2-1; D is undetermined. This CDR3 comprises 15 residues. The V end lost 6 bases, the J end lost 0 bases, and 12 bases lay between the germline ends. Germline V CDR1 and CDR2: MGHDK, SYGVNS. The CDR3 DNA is TGTGCCAGCAGGCAAACAGTCAACTCCTACAATGAGCAGTTCTTC. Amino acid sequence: CASRQTVNSYNEQFF.

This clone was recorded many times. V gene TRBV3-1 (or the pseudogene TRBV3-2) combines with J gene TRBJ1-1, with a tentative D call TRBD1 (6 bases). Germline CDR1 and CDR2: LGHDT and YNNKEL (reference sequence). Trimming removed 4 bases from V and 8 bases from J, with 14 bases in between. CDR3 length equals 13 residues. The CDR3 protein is CASSPHSQGEAFF. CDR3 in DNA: TGTGCCAGCAGCCCTCACTCGCAGGGGGAAGCTTTCTTT.

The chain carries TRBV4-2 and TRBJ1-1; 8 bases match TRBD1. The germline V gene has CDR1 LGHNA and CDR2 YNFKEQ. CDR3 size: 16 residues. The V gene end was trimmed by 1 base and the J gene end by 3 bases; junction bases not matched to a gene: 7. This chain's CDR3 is CASSQGRGRRDTEAFF. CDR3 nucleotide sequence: TGTGCCAGCAGCCAAGGCAGGGGGCGCCGGGACACTGAAGCTTTCTTT.